One sample yielded the 20 T cell receptor beta chains listed below, sequenced in a study of blood T cell repertoires in COVID-19. This table comes from immunoSEQ multiplex PCR, and its TCRdb copy is limited to in-frame clones, with some not included. The sample has some 250,000 clones; 70% to 90% are singletons. Sequenced material: peripheral blood. The receptor set was obtained from a woman in her thirties who had recovered from COVID-19.

The rearrangement links TRBV5-1 to TRBJ1-5; D remains unclear. The CDR3 consists of 17 residues. Trimming removed 0 bases at V and 1 base at J, with 14 bases between. CDR1 is SGHRS, CDR2 YFSETQ, per germline. The CDR3 spells CASSLAPVEYSNQPQHF. The DNA for the CDR3 is TGCGCCAGCAGCTTGGCCCCAGTGGAGTACAGCAATCAGCCCCAGCATTTT.

The chain joins TRBV7-3 to TRBJ2-3, with 7 bases matching TRBD1. CDR1 is SGHTA, CDR2 FQGTGA, per germline. There are 14 residues in the CDR3. Germline trimming cut 5 bases from V and 5 bases from J; bases unmatched to any gene: 7. CDR3 region: CASSPGTEGDTQYF. The DNA of the CDR3 is TGTGCCAGCAGCCCCGGGACAGAAGGAGATACGCAGTATTTT.

This chain links TRBV7-2 with TRBJ2-7; 10 bases are shared with TRBD2. J gave up 1 base and V 5 bases, and 5 bases lay outside the gene matches. CDR1 and CDR2 (germline): SGHTA, FQGNSA. The CDR3 has 15 residues. The chain's CDR3 is CASSNSGGGSYEQYF. The CDR3 DNA reads as TGTGCCAGCAGCAACAGCGGGGGGGGATCCTACGAGCAGTACTTC.

The V and J genes are TRBV30 and TRBJ1-2; 7 bases align to TRBD1. This CDR3 spans 13 amino acids. The germline V gene has CDR1 GTSNPN and CDR2 SVGIG (reference sequence). V was pared by 5 bases and J by 8 bases, with 11 bases of the junction left unmatched. CDR3 region: CAWGQDYSKGYTF. CDR3 nucleotides: TGTGCCTGGGGACAGGATTATTCAAAGGGCTACACCTTC. Variable domain in full (rest from reference TRBV30 and TRBJ1-2): SQTIHQWPATLVQPVGSPLSLECTVEGTSNPNLYWYRQAAGRGLQLLFYSVGIGQISSEVPQNLSASRPQDRQFILSSKKLLLSDSGFYLCAWGQDYSKGYTFGSGTRLTVV.

This clone was counted between two and nine times. J is TRBJ2-3 and V is TRBV7-3, with 9 bases aligning to TRBD2. The CDR3 length is 17 residues. Trimming at V came to 3 bases and at J to 9 bases, leaving 16 bases not matched to a gene. CDR1 SGHTA and CDR2 FQGTGA come from the germline V gene. CDR3 in amino acids: CASSLTSGSGGKNTQYF. The CDR3 nucleotides read TGTGCCAGCAGCTTGACGTCGGGGAGCGGGGGGAAGAACACGCAGTATTTT.

The V call is TRBV25-1, the J call TRBJ2-5; no reliable D call. Germline V CDR1 and CDR2: MGHDK, SYGVNS. The V end lost 3 bases, the J end lost 4 bases, and 12 bases lay between the germline ends. This CDR3 has 14 amino acids. Here the CDR3 reads CASSDSGFLETQYF. CDR3 bases: TGTGCCAGCAGTGATTCTGGCTTCTTAGAGACCCAGTACTTC. The full variable domain, rest sourced from reference TRBV25-1 and TRBJ2-5, is EADIYQTPRYLVIGTGKKITLECSQTMGHDKMYWYQQDPGMELHLIHYSYGVNSTEKGDLSSESTVSRIRTEHFPLTLESARPSHTSQYLCASSDSGFLETQYFGPGTRLLVL.

This chain links TRBV27 with TRBJ2-3; 13 bases are a match to TRBD2. In germline, CDR1 is MNHEY, CDR2 SMNVEV (reference sequence). CDR3 length: 16 amino acids. V gave up 7 bases and J gave up 2 bases; unmatched junction bases: 6. The CDR3 DNA reads TGTGCCAGCACCAGACTAGCGGGGGGCTTCACAGATACGCAGTATTTT. Its protein product is CASTRLAGGFTDTQYF.

V gene TRBV2 combines with J gene TRBJ2-1; 7 bases match TRBD2. V lost 6 bases, J lost 10 bases, and 12 bases stayed unmatched. Germline lookup yields CDR1 SNHLY and CDR2 FYNNEI. This CDR3 region has 14 residues. The CDR3 DNA follows: TGTGCCAGCAGGACTAACCTGGGACTATCCGAGCAGTTCTTC. It specifies CASRTNLGLSEQFF.

The chain joins TRBV2 to TRBJ2-3; the D is unclear. This CDR3 comprises 13 residues. The V end lost 2 bases, the J end lost 4 bases, and 7 bases lay between the germline ends. Germline loops: CDR1 SNHLY, CDR2 FYNNEI. Here the CDR3 DNA reads TGTGCCAGCAGTGAAAGTAGCTCAGATACGCAGTATTTT. This sequence encodes CASSESSSDTQYF.

The rearrangement links TRBV18 to TRBJ2-4; D perhaps matches TRBD1 (6 bases). The CDR3 has 20 residues. Germline values: CDR1 KGHSH, CDR2 LQKENI. V was trimmed by 2 bases and J by 2 bases, leaving 25 bases between them. The CDR3 reads CASSPSWGPGDELTKNIQYF. The DNA of the CDR3 is TGTGCCAGCTCACCAAGTTGGGGCCCAGGGGATGAGTTAACCAAAAACATTCAGTACTTC. Based on the CDR3 plus reference TRBV18 and TRBJ2-4, the full variable domain is NAGVMQNPRHLVRRRGQEARLRCSPMKGHSHVYWYRQLPEEGLKFMVYLQKENIIDESGMPKERFSAEFPKEGPSILRIQQVVRGDSAAYFCASSPSWGPGDELTKNIQYFGAGTRLSVL.

The gene calls are TRBV2 and TRBJ2-7, with unresolved D. The CDR3 spans 14 residues. Germline V gene data show CDR1 as SNHLY and CDR2 as FYNNEI. V gave up 4 bases and J gave up 2 bases, with 12 bases separating them. CDR3 nucleotide sequence: TGTGCCAGCAGTGCCCAGCTGGGCACCTACGAGCAGTACTTC. Protein product: CASSAQLGTYEQYF.

On this clone itself: Compared with germline, one end of the junction differs, possibly owing to a read error. The chain carries TRBV5-4 and TRBJ2-5, with 7 nucleotides matching TRBD2. The CDR3 is made up of 15 amino acids. Germline lookup yields CDR1 SGHNT and CDR2 YYREEE (reference sequence). CDR3 bases: TGTGCCAGCAGTAGGGCTAGCGGCACCCAAGATACCCAGTACTTC. Encoded protein: CASSRASGTQDTQYF.

This chain uses TRBV2 with TRBJ2-3; no clear D gene. Germline assignment: CDR1 SNHLY and CDR2 FYNNEI. V shed 8 bases and J shed 2 bases, with 8 bases lying between them. There are 12 residues in the CDR3. CDR3 nucleotides: TGTGCCAGCGGTCGAGACACAGATACGCAGTATTTT. Amino acid sequence: CASGRDTDTQYF.

This clone was seen a single time. This chain links TRBV12-3 or TRBV12-4 with TRBJ2-7; D is undetermined. The V end lost 2 bases, the J end lost 2 bases, and 7 bases lay between the germline ends. The CDR3 spans 13 residues. The CDR3 loop reads CASSLTSAYEQYF. The CDR3 nucleotides read TGTGCCAGCAGTTTAACCTCGGCCTACGAGCAGTACTTC.

V gene TRBV6-5 combines with J gene TRBJ2-2; D is possibly TRBD1 (5 bases). The CDR3 contains 15 residues. V lost 4 bases and J lost 4, with 13 bases in between. Germline assignment: CDR1 MNHEY and CDR2 SVGAGI. For the CDR3, the DNA is TGTGCCAGCAGTTTGACAGCCCCGAGCACCGGGGAGCTGTTTTTT. Encoded protein: CASSLTAPSTGELFF.

V usage is TRBV7-9 and J usage is TRBJ2-7; D unresolved. Looked up from germline, CDR1 is SEHNR and CDR2 is FQNEAQ (reference sequence). The V end lost 2 bases, the J end lost 6 bases, and 20 bases lay between the germline ends. The CDR3 runs 16 residues. The CDR3 DNA reads TGTGCCAGCAGCTTAAAGGCGGCCGGAGTACTCTCCGAGCAGTACTTC. This translates into CASSLKAAGVLSEQYF. The full variable domain, its missing parts supplied by reference TRBV7-9 and TRBJ2-7, is DTGVSQNPRHKITKRGQNVTFRCDPISEHNRLYWYRQTLGQGPEFLTYFQNEAQLEKSRLLSDRFSAERPKGSFSTLEIQRTEQGDSAMYLCASSLKAAGVLSEQYFGPGTRLTVT.

V and J are TRBV11-2 and TRBJ2-1; D is uncertain. Germline-derived CDR1 and CDR2 are SGHAT and FQNNGV. This CDR3 is 14 amino acids long. Trimming stripped 3 bases from V and 10 bases from J, with 16 bases between. The CDR3 reads CASSFTLMAGEQFF. CDR3 coding DNA: TGTGCCAGCAGCTTTACTCTCATGGCAGGAGAGCAGTTCTTC.

V and J are TRBV18 and TRBJ1-1, with D possibly TRBD1 on 6 matching bases. The CDR3 is made up of 13 amino acids. Germline values: CDR1 KGHSH, CDR2 LQKENI. The V end lost 11 bases, the J end lost 0 bases, and 13 bases lay between the germline ends. The CDR3 loop reads CASQDRLNTEAFF. Here the CDR3 DNA reads TGTGCCTCCCAGGACAGACTGAACACTGAAGCTTTCTTT.

V is TRBV6-4 and J is TRBJ1-2, with a weak D call TRBD1 (5 bases). There are 16 residues in the CDR3. The ends were cut back, 2 bases at V and 3 bases at J, with 16 bases in the middle. CDR1 and CDR2 (germline): MRHNA, SNTAGT. In DNA, the CDR3 is TGTGCCAGCAGTGACCCTCGGACAAGCCTGGACTATGGCTACACCTTC. Its protein product is CASSDPRTSLDYGYTF.

The chain carries TRBV2 and TRBJ2-2; no reliable D call. The CDR3 covers 16 residues. Trimming stripped 4 bases from V and 2 bases from J, with 14 bases between. The germline V gene has CDR1 SNHLY and CDR2 FYNNEI. CDR3 region: CASSAFQVINTGELFF. CDR3 DNA: TGTGCCAGCAGTGCGTTCCAGGTGATAAACACCGGGGAGCTGTTTTTT.